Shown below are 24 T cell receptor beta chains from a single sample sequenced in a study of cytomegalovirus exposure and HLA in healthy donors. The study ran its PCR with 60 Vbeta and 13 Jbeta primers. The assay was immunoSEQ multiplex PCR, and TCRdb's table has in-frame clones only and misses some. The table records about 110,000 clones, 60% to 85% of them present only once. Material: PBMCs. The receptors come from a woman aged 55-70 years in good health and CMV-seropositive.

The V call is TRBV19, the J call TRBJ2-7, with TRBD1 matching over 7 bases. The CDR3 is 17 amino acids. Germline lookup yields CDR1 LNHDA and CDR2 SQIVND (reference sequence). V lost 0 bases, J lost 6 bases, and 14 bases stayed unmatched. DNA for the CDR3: TGTGCCAGTAGTATAGATCATTGGACAGGAGGTTTGATCGAGCAGTACTTC. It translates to CASSIDHWTGGLIEQYF.

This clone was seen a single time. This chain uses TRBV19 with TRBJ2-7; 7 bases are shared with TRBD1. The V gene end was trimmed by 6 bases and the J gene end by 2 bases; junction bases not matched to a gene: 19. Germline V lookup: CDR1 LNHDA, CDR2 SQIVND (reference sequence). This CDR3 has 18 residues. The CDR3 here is CASSTLGTGAWGTYEQYF. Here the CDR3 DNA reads TGTGCCAGTAGCACCCTCGGCACAGGGGCTTGGGGAACCTACGAGCAGTACTTC.

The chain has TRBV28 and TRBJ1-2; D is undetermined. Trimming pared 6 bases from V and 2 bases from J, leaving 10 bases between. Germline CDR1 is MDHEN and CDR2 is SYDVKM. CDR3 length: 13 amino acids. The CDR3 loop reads CASSRTGNYGYTF. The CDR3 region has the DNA TGTGCCAGCAGCCGAACCGGGAACTATGGCTACACCTTC.

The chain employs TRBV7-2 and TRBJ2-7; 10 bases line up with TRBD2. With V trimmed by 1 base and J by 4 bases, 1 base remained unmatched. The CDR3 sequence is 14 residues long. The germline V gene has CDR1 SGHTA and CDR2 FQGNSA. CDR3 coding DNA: TGTGCCAGCAGCTTAGGACTAGCGGGTTACGAGCAGTACTTC. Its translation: CASSLGLAGYEQYF.

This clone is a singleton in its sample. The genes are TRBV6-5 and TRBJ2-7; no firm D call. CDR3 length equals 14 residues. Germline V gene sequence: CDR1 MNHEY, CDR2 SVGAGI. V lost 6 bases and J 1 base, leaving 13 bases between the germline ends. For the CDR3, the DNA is TGTGCCAGCAGAAACTCCACCCTTTCCTACGAGCAGTACTTC. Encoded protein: CASRNSTLSYEQYF.

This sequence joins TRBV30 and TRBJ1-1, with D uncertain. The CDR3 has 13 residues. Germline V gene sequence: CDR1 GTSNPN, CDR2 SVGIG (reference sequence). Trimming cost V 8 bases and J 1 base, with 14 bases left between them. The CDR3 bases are TGTGCCGGGGTACCAGCGGGGAACACTGAAGCTTTCTTT. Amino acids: CAGVPAGNTEAFF.

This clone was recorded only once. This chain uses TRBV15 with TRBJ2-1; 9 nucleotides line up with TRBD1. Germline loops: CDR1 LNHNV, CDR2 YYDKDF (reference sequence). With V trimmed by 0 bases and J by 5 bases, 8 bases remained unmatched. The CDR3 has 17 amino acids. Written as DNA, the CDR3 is TGTGCCACCAGCAGAGATCGACCCGGACAGGGGAACAATGAGCAGTTCTTC. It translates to CATSRDRPGQGNNEQFF.

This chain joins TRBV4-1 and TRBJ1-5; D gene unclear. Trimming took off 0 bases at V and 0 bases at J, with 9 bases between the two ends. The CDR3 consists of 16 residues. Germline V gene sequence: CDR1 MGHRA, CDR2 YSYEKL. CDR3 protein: CASSQERYYSNQPQHF. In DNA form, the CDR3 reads TGCGCCAGCAGCCAAGAACGGTACTATAGCAATCAGCCCCAGCATTTT.

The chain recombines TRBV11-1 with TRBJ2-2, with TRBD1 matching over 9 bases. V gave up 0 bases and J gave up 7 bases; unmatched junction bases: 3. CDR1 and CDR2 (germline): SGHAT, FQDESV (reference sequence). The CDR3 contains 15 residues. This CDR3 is CASSLAGQGSGELFF. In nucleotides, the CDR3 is TGTGCCAGCAGCTTAGCGGGACAGGGAAGCGGGGAGCTGTTTTTT.

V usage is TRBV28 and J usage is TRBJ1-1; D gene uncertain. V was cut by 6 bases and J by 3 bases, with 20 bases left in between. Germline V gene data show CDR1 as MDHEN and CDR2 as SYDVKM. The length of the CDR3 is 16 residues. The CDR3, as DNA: TGTGCCAGCAGCAAGGGAACGCCGAAGGAGGACACTGAAGCTTTCTTT. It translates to CASSKGTPKEDTEAFF. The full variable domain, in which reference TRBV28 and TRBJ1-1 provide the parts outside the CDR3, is DVKVTQSSRYLVKRTGEKVFLECVQDMDHENMFWYRQDPGLGLRLIYFSYDVKMKEKGDIPEGYSVSREKKERFSLILESASTNQTSMYLCASSKGTPKEDTEAFFGQGTRLTVV.

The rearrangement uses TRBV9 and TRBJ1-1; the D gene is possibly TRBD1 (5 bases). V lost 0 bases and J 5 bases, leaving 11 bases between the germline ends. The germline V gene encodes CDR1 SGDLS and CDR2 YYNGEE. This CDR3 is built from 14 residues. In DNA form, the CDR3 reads TGTGCCAGCAGCGTAGAGGCAGGGAGGACTGAAGCTTTCTTT. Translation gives CASSVEAGRTEAFF.

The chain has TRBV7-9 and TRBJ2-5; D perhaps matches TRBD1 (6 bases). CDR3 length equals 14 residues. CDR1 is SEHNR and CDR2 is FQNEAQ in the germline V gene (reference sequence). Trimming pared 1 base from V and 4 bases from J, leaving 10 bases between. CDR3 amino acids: CASSLGTGRETQYF. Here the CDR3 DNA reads TGTGCCAGCAGCTTAGGTACAGGGAGAGAGACCCAGTACTTC. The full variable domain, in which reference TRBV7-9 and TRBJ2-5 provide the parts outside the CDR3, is DTGVSQNPRHKITKRGQNVTFRCDPISEHNRLYWYRQTLGQGPEFLTYFQNEAQLEKSRLLSDRFSAERPKGSFSTLEIQRTEQGDSAMYLCASSLGTGRETQYFGPGTRLLVL.

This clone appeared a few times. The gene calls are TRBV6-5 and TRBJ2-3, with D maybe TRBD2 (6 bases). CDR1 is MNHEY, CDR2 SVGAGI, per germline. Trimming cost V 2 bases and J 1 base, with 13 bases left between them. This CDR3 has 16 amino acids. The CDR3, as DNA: TGTGCCAGCAGTTACCGGGACTTGATGGGCACAGATACGCAGTATTTT. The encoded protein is CASSYRDLMGTDTQYF.

The CDR3 DNA sequence: TGTGCCAGCAGACCCCCCGGAGCCTACAATGAGCAGTTCTTC. It is translated as CASRPPGAYNEQFF. The J gene is TRBJ2-1, the V gene TRBV28; D unresolved. The CDR3 contains 14 residues. Germline V gives CDR1 MDHEN, CDR2 SYDVKM. The V end was cut by 6 bases, the J end by 2 bases, with 11 bases between.

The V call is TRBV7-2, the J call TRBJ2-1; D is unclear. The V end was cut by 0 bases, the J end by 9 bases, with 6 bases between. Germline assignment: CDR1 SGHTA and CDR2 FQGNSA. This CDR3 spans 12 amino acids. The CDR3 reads CASSLAPGEQFF. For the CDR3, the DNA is TGTGCCAGCAGCTTAGCGCCGGGTGAGCAGTTCTTC. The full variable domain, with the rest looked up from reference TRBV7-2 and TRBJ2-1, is GAGVSQSPSNKVTEKGKDVELRCDPISGHTALYWYRQSLGQGLEFLIYFQGNSAPDKSGLPSDRFSAERTGGSVSTLTIQRTQQEDSAVYLCASSLAPGEQFFGPGTRLTVL.

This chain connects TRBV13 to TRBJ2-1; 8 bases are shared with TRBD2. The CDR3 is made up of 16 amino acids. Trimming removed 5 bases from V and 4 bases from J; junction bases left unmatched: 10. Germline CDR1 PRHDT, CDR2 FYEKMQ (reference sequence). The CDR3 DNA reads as TGTGCCAGCAGCCCCCGTGTGCCTAGCGGGTACAATGAGCAGTTCTTC. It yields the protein CASSPRVPSGYNEQFF. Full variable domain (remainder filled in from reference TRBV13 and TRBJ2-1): AAGVIQSPRHLIKEKRETATLKCYPIPRHDTVYWYQQGPGQDPQFLISFYEKMQSDKGSIPDRFSAQQFSDYHSELNMSSLELGDSALYFCASSPRVPSGYNEQFFGPGTRLTVL.

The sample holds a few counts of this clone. In nucleotides, the CDR3 is TGTGCCAGCAGCCCCGGGACTAGCGGGAGCGAGCAGTACTTC. Amino acids: CASSPGTSGSEQYF. The chain employs TRBV2 and TRBJ2-7; 14 bases map to TRBD2. V was clipped by 6 bases and J by 6 bases; unmatched bases: 4. Germline lookup yields CDR1 SNHLY and CDR2 FYNNEI. The CDR3 has 14 residues. The complete variable domain, with remaining parts taken from reference TRBV2 and TRBJ2-7, reads EPEVTQTPSHQVTQMGQEVILRCVPISNHLYFYWYRQILGQKVEFLVSFYNNEISEKSEIFDDQFSVERPDGSNFTLKIRSTKLEDSAMYFCASSPGTSGSEQYFGPGTRLTVT.

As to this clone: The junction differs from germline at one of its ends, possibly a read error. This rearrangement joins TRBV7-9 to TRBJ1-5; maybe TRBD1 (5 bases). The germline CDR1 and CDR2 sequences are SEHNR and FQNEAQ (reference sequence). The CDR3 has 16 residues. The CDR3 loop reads CSSSWTLGADNQPQHF. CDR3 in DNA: TGTTCCAGCAGCTGGACCTTAGGGGCCGACAATCAGCCCCAGCATTTT.

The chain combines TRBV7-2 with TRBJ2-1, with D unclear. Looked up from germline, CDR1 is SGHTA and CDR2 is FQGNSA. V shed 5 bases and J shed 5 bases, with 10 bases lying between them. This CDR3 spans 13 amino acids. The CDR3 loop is CASSPRQHNEQFF. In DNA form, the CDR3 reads TGTGCCAGCAGCCCCAGACAACACAATGAGCAGTTCTTC.

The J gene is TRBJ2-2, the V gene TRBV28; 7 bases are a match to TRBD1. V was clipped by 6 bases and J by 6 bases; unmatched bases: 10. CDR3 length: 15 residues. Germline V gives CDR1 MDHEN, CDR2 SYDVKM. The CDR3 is CASSRQTGLAGELFF. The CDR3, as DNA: TGTGCCAGCAGCCGTCAGACAGGGTTGGCCGGGGAGCTGTTTTTT.

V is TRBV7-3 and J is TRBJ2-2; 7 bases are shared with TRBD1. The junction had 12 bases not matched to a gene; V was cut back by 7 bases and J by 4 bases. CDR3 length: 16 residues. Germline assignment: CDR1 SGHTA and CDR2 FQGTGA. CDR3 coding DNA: TGTGCCAGCACCACTTTGGTGGCAGGGGGCACCGGGGAGCTGTTTTTT. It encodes CASTTLVAGGTGELFF.

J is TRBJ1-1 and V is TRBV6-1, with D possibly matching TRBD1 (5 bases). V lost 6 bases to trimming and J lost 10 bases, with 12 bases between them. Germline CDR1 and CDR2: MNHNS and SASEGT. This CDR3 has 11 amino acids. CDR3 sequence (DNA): TGTGCCAGCAGGTTAGCCGGGGGAGCTTTCTTT. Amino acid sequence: CASRLAGGAFF.

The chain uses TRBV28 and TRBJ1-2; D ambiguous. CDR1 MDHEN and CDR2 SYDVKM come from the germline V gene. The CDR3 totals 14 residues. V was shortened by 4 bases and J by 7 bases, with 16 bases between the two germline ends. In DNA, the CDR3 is TGTGCCAGCAGTTCTTATGTGTCAGGAGGTGGCTACACCTTC. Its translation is CASSSYVSGGGYTF.

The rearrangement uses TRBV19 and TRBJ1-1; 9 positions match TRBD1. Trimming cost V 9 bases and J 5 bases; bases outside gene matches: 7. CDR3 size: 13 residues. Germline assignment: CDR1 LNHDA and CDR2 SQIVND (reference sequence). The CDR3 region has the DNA TGTGCCAGCGAAGGACAGGGGAGGACTGAAGCTTTCTTT. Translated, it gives CASEGQGRTEAFF.